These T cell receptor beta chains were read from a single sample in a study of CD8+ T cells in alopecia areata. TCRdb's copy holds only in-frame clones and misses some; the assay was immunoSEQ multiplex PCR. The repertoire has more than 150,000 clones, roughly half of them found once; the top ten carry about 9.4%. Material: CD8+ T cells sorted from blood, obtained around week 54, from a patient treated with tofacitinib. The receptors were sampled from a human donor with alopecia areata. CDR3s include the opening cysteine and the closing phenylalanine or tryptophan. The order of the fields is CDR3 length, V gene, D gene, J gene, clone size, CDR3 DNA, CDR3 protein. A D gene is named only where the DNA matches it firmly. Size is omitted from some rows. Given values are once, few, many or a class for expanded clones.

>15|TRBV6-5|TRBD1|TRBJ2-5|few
TGTGCCAGCAGCTTAACCGGGACAGGAGTAGAGACCCAGTACTTC
CASSLTGTGVETQYF
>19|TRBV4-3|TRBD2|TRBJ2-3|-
TGCGCCAGCAGCCCCCTGACAAGCGGGGGATCCCTAGGAGCAGATACGCAGTATTTT
CASSPLTSGGSLGADTQYF
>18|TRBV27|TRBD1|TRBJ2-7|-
TGTGCCAGCAGTTTATGGAGGGGGACAGGGGGCGCCTTCTACGAGCAGTACTTC
CASSLWRGTGGAFYEQYF
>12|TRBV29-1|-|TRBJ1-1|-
TGCAGCGTTGGAGTGGTGGGGACTGAAGCTTTCTTT
CSVGVVGTEAFF
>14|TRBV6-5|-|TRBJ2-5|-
TGTGCCAGCAGTTACTCAGACTCCCAAGAGACCCAGTACTTC
CASSYSDSQETQYF
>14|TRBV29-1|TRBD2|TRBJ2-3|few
TGCAGCGTTGAAGGTCTAGCGGGGGGTTATACGCAGTATTTT
CSVEGLAGGYTQYF
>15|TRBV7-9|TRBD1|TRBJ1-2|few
TGTGCCAGCAGCATAGGGACAGGCGCTAACTATGGCTACACCTTC
CASSIGTGANYGYTF
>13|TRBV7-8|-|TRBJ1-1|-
TGTGCCAGTCTAACGAGGGATGGCACTGAAGCTTTCTTT
CASLTRDGTEAFF
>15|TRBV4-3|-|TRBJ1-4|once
TGCGCCAGCAGCCAAGACCGGGCAGGGGATGAAAAACTGTTTTTT
CASSQDRAGDEKLFF
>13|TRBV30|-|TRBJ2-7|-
TGTGCCTGGACGGACAATACATCCTACGAGCAGTACTTC
CAWTDNTSYEQYF
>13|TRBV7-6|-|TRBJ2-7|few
TGTGCCAGCAGCCCCTCAGGCACCTACGAGCAGTACTTC
CASSPSGTYEQYF
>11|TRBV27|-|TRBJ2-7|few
TGTGCCAGCAGTTTAGGGCACGAGCAGTACTTC
CASSLGHEQYF
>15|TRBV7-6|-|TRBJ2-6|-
TGTGCCAGCAGCCGCCTTCACTCTGGGGCCAACGTCCTGACTTTC
CASSRLHSGANVLTF
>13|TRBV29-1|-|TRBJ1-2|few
TGCAGCGTTGAGGGGCAGGAAAACTATGGCTACACCTTC
CSVEGQENYGYTF
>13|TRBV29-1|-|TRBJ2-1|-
TGCAGCGTTAACCCAGGTCCCGACAATGAGCAGTTCTTC
CSVNPGPDNEQFF
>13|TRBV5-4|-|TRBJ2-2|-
TGTGCCACCGTACCGGGGCCAGGCGGGGAGCTGTTTTTT
CATVPGPGGELFF
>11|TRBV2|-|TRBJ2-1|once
TGTGCCAGCAGTGACGTCGGTGAGCAGTTCTTC
CASSDVGEQFF
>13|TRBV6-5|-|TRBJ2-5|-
TGTGCCAGCAGTTACCTGGGGGACGAGACCCAGTACTTC
CASSYLGDETQYF
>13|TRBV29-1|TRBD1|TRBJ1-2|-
TGCAGCGCCCGGACAGGGAGTAACTATGGCTACACCTTC
CSARTGSNYGYTF
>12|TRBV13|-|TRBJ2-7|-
TGTGCCAGCAGCTTTAGTTCCTACGAGCAGTACTTC
CASSFSSYEQYF
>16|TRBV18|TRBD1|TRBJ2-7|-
TGTGCCAGCTCACTCCCCCCGGGACAGGGGATCCACGAGCAGTACTTC
CASSLPPGQGIHEQYF
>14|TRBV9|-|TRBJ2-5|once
TGTGCCAGCAGCAGGGGGGACCCCATGGAGACCCAGTACTTC
CASSRGDPMETQYF
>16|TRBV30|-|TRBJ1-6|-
TGTGCCTGGAGTAGGCAGGACTTCTCCTATAATTCACCCCTCCACTTT
CAWSRQDFSYNSPLHF
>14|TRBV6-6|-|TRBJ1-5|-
TGTGCCAGCACCGGGGCCCAGAGTAATCAGCCCCAGCATTTT
CASTGAQSNQPQHF
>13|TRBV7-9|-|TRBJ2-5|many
TGTGCCAGCAGCTCGGTAATTCACAGGGATCAGTACTTC
CASSSVIHRDQYF
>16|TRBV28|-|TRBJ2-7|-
TGTGCCAGCAGTTTTGGCGGCAGGGGTTCCGCCTACGAGCAGTACTTC
CASSFGGRGSAYEQYF
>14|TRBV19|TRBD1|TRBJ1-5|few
TGTGCCAGTAGCTCCGGGACAGAAATCAGACCCCAGCATTTT
CASSSGTEIRPQHF
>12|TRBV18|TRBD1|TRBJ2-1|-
TGTGCCAGCTCTTCAGGGACAGATGAGCAGTTCTTC
CASSSGTDEQFF
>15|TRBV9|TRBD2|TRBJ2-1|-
TGTGCCAGCAGCGACTGGCGGGGGGGCGGCAATGAGCAGTTCTTC
CASSDWRGGGNEQFF